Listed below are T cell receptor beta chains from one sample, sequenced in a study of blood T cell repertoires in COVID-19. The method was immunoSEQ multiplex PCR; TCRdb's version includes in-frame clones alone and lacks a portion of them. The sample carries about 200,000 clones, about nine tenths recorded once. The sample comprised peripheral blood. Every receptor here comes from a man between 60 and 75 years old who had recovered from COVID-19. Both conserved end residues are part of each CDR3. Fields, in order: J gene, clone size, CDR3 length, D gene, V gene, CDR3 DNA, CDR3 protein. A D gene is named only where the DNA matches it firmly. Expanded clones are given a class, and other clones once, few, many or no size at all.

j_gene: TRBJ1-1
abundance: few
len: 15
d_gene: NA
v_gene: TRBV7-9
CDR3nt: TGTGCCAGCAGCTTGCGGTGGGGGGACGGGGCTGAAGCTTTCTTT
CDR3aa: CASSLRWGDGAEAFF

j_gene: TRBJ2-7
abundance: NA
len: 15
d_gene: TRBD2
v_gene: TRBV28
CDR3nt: TGTGCCAGCAGTTCTCGTCTCGTAGCGGGAGACGAGCAGTACTTC
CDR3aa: CASSSRLVAGDEQYF

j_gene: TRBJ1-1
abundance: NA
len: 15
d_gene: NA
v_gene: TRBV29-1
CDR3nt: TGCAGCGCCGGAACTGTTTGGACACTGAACACTGAAGCTTTCTTT
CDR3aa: CSAGTVWTLNTEAFF

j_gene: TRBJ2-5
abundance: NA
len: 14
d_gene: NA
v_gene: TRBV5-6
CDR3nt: TGTGCCAGCAGCTTATCAGGGAACCAAGAGACCCAGTACTTC
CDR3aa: CASSLSGNQETQYF

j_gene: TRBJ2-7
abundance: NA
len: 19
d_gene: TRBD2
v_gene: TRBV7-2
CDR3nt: TGTGCCAGCAGCTGGGATGGGACTAGCGGGAGAGTATACGGCCGCGAGCAGTACTTC
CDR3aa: CASSWDGTSGRVYGREQYF

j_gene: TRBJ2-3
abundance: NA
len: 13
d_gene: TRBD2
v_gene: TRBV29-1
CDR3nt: TGCAGCACCAGCGGGAGTAGCGCAGATACGCAGTATTTT
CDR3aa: CSTSGSSADTQYF

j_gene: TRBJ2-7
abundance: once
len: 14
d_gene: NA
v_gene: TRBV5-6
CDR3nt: TGTGCCAGCAGCTTGAGGAGGGCTTCCTACGAGCAGTACTTC
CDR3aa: CASSLRRASYEQYF

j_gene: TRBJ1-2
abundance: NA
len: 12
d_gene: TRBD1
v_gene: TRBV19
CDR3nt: TGTGCCACCAGGGACAGGACCTATGGCTACACCTTC
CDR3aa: CATRDRTYGYTF

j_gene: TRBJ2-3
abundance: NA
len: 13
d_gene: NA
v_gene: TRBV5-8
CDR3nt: TGTGCCAGCAGCTTCGCGGGGTCAGATACGCAGTATTTT
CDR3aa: CASSFAGSDTQYF

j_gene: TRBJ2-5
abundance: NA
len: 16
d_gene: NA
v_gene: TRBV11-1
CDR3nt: TGTGCCAGCAGCTTAGCCCGCGGGCGGGGACAAGAGACCCAGTACTTC
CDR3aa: CASSLARGRGQETQYF

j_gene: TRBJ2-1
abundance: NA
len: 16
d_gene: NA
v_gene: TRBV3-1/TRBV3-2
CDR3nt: TGTGCCAGCAGCCTTGGGACAAACCGAAAAAACAATGAGCAGTTCTTC
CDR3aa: CASSLGTNRKNNEQFF

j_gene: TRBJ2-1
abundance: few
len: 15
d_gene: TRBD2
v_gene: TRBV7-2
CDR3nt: TGTGCCAGCAGCTTACTAGCGGACTCCTACAATGAGCAGTTCTTC
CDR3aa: CASSLLADSYNEQFF

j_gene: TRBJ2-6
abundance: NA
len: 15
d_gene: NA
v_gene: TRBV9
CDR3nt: TGTGCCAGCAGCCAAGCGGGCTCTGGGGCCAACGTCCTGACTTTC
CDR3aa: CASSQAGSGANVLTF

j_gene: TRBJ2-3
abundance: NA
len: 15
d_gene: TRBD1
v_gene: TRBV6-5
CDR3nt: TGTGCCAGCAGTTTAAACAGGGGGCGGACAGATACGCAGTATTTT
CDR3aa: CASSLNRGRTDTQYF

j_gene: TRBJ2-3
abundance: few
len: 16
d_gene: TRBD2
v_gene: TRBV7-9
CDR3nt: TGTGCCAGCAGCTTAGATAGCGGGACACCGTCAGGTACGCAGTATTTT
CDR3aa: CASSLDSGTPSGTQYF

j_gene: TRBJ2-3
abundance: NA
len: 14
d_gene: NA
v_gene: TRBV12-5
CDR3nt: TGTGCTAGTGGGACCGGGACACATCGTGATACGCAGTATTTT
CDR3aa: CASGTGTHRDTQYF

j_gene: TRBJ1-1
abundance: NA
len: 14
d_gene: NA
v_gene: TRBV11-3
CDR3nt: TGTGCCAGCAGCCGAGGGGGTCGGAACACTGAAGCTTTCTTT
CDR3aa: CASSRGGRNTEAFF

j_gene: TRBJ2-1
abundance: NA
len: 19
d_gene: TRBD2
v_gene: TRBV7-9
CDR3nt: TGTGCCAGCAGCACCTTTGGGACTAGCGGGAGGAGCTCCTACAATGAGCAGTTCTTC
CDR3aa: CASSTFGTSGRSSYNEQFF

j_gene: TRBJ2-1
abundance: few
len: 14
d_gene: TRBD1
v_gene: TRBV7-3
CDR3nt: TGTGCCAGCAGCTTAGACAGGGCAAGCAATGAGCAGTTCTTC
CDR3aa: CASSLDRASNEQFF

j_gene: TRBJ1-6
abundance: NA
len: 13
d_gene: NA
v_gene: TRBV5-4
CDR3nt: TGTGCCAGCAGCTCCGGTTTGGATTCACCCCTCCACTTT
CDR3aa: CASSSGLDSPLHF

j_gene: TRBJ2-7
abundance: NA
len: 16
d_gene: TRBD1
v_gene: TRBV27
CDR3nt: TGTGCCAGCAGTTTATCAGCCCGGGACAGGGGATACGAGCAGTACTTC
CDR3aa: CASSLSARDRGYEQYF

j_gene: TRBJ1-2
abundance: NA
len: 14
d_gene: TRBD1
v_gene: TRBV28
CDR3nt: TGTGCCAGCAGGATCTCGGACAGGGACTATGGCTACACCTTC
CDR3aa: CASRISDRDYGYTF

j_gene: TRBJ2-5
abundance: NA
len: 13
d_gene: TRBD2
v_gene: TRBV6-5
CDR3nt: TGTGGTCTAGCGGGAGAGTTTCGGGAGACCCAGTACTTC
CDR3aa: CGLAGEFRETQYF

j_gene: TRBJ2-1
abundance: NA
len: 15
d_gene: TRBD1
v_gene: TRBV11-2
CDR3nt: TGTGCCAGCAGCTCCCCGACAGGGCTCTACAATGAGCAGTTCTTC
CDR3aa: CASSSPTGLYNEQFF

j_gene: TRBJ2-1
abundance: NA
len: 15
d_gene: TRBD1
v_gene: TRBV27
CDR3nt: TGTGCCAGCAGGCGCCCTAGGACAGGTTACAATGAGCAGTTCTTC
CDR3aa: CASRRPRTGYNEQFF

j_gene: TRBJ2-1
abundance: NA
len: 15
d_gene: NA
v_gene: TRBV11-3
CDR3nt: TGTGCCAGCAGCTTAGTGACTCAGCCCTACGATGAGCAGTTCTTC
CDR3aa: CASSLVTQPYDEQFF

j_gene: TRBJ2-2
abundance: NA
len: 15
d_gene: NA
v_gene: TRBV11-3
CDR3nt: TGTGCCAGCAGCTCCACAGGGGGGGACACCGGGGAGCTGTTTTTT
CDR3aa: CASSSTGGDTGELFF

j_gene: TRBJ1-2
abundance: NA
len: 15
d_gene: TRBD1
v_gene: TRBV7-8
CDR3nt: TGTGCCAGCAGCCAGGGGGACAGGGGGCTAGATGGCTACACCTTC
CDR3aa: CASSQGDRGLDGYTF

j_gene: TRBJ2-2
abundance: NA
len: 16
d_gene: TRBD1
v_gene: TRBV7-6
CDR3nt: TGTGCCAGCAGCCCGACAGGGATCCGGAACACCGGGGAGCTGTTTTTT
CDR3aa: CASSPTGIRNTGELFF

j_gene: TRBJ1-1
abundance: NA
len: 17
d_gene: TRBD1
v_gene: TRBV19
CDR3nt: TGTGCCAGTAGTAAACAGGGGGGGGTGAATATTCGTACTGAAGCTTTCTTT
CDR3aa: CASSKQGGVNIRTEAFF

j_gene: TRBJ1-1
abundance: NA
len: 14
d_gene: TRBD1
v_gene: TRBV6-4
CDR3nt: TGTGCCAGCAGGGAAGGGGGCCCTAACACTGAAGCTTTCTTT
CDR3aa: CASREGGPNTEAFF

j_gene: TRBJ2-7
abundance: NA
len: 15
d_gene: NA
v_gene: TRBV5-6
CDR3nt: TGTGCCAGCACCCGCCGGGGGACAGTAACCTACGAGCAGTACTTC
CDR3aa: CASTRRGTVTYEQYF

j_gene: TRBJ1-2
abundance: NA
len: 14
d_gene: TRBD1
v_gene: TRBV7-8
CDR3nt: TGTGCCAGCAGCTTCGGCAGGGGGAACTATGGCTACACCTTC
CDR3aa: CASSFGRGNYGYTF

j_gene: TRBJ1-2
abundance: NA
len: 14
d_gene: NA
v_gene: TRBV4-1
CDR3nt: TGCGCCAGCAGCCAAGTCACAGCAGCCCGGGGCTACACCTTC
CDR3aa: CASSQVTAARGYTF

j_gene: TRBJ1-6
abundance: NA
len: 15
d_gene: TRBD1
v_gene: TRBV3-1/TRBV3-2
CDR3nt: TGTGCCAGCACGGATGGACAGGGAGTGGTTTCACCCCTCCACTTT
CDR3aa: CASTDGQGVVSPLHF

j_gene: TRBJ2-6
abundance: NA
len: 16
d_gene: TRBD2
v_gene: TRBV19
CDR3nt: TGTGCCAGTAGTCTTCCGGGGGGTGGAGGGGCCAACGTCCTGACTTTC
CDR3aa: CASSLPGGGGANVLTF

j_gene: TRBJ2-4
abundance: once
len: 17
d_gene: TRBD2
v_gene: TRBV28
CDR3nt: TGTGCCAGCAGTCGACTAGCGGGAGGGGGGGCCAAAAACATTCAGTACTTC
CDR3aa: CASSRLAGGGAKNIQYF

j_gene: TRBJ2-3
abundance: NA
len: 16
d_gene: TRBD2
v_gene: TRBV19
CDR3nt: TGTGCCAGTAGTAAACTCACTAGCGGGAGAACAGATACGCAGTATTTT
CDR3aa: CASSKLTSGRTDTQYF

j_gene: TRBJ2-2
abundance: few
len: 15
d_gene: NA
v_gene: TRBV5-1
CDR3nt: TGCGCCAGCAGCTTTTTAGCAGGGAATGACGGGGAGCTGTTTTTT
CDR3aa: CASSFLAGNDGELFF

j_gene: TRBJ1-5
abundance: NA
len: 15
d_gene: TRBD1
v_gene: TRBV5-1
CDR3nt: TGCGCCAGCAGCGCGGGGACAGGGGACAATCAGCCCCAGCATTTT
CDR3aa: CASSAGTGDNQPQHF

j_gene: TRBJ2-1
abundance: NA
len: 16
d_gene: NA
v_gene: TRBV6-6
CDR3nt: TGTGCCAGCAGTTTCAACGCGGTACGCCCTAACAATGAGCAGTTCTTC
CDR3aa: CASSFNAVRPNNEQFF

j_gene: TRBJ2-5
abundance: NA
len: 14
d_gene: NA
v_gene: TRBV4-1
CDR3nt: TGCGCCAGCAGCCAAGCGACAGTTTTGGAGACCCAGTACTTC
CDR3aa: CASSQATVLETQYF

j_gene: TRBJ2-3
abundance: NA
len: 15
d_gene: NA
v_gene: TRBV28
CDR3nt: TGTGCCAGCAGTTTGCGGGGAGGAGGCACAGATACGCAGTATTTT
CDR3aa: CASSLRGGGTDTQYF

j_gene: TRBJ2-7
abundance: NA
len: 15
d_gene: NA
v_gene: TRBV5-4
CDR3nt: TGTGCCAGCAGCCCAACGACAGGGAGGCCCTACGAGCAGTACTTC
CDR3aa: CASSPTTGRPYEQYF

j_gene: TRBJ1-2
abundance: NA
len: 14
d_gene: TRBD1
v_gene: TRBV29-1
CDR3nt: TGCAGCGTTCCGACAGGGGGCCGAGACTATGGCTACACCTTC
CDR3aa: CSVPTGGRDYGYTF

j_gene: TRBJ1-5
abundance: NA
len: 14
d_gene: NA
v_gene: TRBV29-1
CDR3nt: TGCAGCGTTTTGACAGGACGGGGCAATCAGCCCCAGCATTTT
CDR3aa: CSVLTGRGNQPQHF

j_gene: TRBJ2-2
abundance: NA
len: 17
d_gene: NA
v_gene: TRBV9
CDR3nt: TGTGCCAGCAGCGTAGCTGTCGGCGGGGGCCGGACCGGGGAGCTGTTTTTT
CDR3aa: CASSVAVGGGRTGELFF

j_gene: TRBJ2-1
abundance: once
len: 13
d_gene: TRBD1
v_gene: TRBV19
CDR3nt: TGTGCCTACCGGGACAGGGTTTCCAATGAGCAGTTCTTC
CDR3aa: CAYRDRVSNEQFF

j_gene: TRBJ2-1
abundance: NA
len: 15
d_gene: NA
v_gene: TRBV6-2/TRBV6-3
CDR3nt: TGTGCCAGCAGTTACTACGAGATCTCCTACAATGAGCAGTTCTTC
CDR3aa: CASSYYEISYNEQFF

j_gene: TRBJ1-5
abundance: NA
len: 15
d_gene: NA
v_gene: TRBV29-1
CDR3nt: TGCAGCGTCTACCGGGTGCACAATAGCAATCAGCCCCAGCATTTT
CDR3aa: CSVYRVHNSNQPQHF

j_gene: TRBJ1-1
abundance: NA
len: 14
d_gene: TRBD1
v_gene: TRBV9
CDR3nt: TGTGCCAGCAGCGTGCGACAGGGCGGCACTGAAGCTTTCTTT
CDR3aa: CASSVRQGGTEAFF

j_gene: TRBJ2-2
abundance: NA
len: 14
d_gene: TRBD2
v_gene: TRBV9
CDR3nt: TGTGCCAGCAGCGTAGTGGGAGGGATCGGGGAGCTGTTTTTT
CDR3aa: CASSVVGGIGELFF